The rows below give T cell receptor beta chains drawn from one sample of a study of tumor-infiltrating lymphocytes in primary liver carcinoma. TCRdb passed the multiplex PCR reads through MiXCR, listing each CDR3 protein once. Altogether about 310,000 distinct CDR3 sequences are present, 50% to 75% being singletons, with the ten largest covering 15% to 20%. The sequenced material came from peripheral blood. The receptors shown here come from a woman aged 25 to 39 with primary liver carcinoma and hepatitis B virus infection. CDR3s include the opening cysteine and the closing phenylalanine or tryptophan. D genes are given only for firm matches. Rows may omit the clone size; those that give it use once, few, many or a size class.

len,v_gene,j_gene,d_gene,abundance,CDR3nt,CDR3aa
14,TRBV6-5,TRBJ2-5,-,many,TGTGCCAGCTCGTCGGCGGAAGCCCTAGGGGCCCAGTACTTC,CASSSAEALGAQYF
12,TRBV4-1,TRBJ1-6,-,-,TGCACCAGCAGCCAGGGTAATTCACCCCTCCACTTT,CTSSQGNSPLHF
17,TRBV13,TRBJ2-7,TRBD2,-,TGTGCCAGCAACTCTCCAGATACAGCGGGAGTATCCTACGAGCAGTACTTC,CASNSPDTAGVSYEQYF
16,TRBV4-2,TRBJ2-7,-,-,TGTACCAGCAGCGCACGGGCCCGGGGAGAATCCCTCGAGCAGTACTTC,CTSSARARGESLEQYF
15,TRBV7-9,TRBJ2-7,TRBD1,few,TGTGCCAGCAGCCAAAGGGACAGGTCCTTCTACGAGCAGTACTTC,CASSQRDRSFYEQYF
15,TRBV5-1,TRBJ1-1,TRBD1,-,TGCGCCAGCGGCGTTGGACAGGGTATAGGGGCTGAAGCTTTCTTT,CASGVGQGIGAEAFF
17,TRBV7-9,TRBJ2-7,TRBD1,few,TGTGCCAGCAGCTTAGTGGGACAGGGATTACGCTCCTACGAGCAGTACTTC,CASSLVGQGLRSYEQYF
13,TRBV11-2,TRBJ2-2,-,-,TGTGCCAGCAGCGTAGGGGCAGGCGGGAAGCTGCTTTTT,CASSVGAGGKLLF
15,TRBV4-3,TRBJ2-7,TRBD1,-,TGCGCCAGCAGCTCATGGACAGGGTTAAACTACGAGCAGTACTTC,CASSSWTGLNYEQYF
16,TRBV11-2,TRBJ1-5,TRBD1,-,TGTGCCAACAGCTTGACAGGACAGGGAAGCAATCAGCCCCAGCGTTTT,CANSLTGQGSNQPQRF
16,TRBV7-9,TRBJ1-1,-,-,TGTGCCAGCAGCTATAGCGTCATCCGGGGAGACACTGAAGCTTTCTTT,CASSYSVIRGDTEAFF
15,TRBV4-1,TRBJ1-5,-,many,TGCGCCAGCAGCCTACGGAGGGATAGCAATCAGCCCCAGCATTTT,CASSLRRDSNQPQHF
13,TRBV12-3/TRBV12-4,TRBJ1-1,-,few,TGTGCCAGCACCACCGACCTCGGGATTCGAGCTTTCTTT,CASTTDLGIRAFF
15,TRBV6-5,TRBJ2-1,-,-,TGTGCCAGCAGTATTCATAGCAGGACTTACAATGAGCAGTTCTTC,CASSIHSRTYNEQFF
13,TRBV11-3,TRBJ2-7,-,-,TGTGCCAACAGCTTCGCTCAGGGCTACGAGCAATACTTC,CANSFAQGYEQYF
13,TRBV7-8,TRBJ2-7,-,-,TGTGCCAGCAGCTTAGCCCCTGGCTACGAGCAGTACTTC,CASSLAPGYEQYF
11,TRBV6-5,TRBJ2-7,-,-,TGTGCTTCGGGACTCCTGCGCGAGCAGTACTTC,CASGLLREQYF
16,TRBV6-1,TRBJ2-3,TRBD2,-,TGTGCTAGCAGTGCCCCTAGCGGGATTAGCACAGATACGCAGTATTTT,CASSAPSGISTDTQYF